This is a list of T cell receptor beta chains from one sample in a study of chemoradiotherapy in HPV16-positive cancers. Clones were read by immunoSEQ multiplex PCR, and TCRdb kept only the in-frame ones, dropping some. The sample has roughly 2,900 clones, 70% to 90% seen once. This specimen was tumor tissue, taken from a patient who underwent chemoradiotherapy. All receptors derive from a human donor with HPV-associated anogenital cancer. CDR3s include the opening cysteine and the closing phenylalanine or tryptophan. The D gene is left open where the match is weak. Clone size appears in some rows only: once, few, many, or a class for an expanded clone.

D gene	clone size	V gene	J gene	CDR3 protein	CDR3 DNA
TRBD1	.	TRBV29-1	TRBJ1-5	CSAIGTDGQPQHF	TGCAGCGCTATAGGGACAGACGGTCAGCCCCAGCATTTT
TRBD2	.	TRBV6-1	TRBJ2-5	CASSEAVAGIQETQYF	TGTGCCAGCAGTGAAGCAGTAGCGGGGATCCAAGAGACCCAGTACTTC
.	.	TRBV28	TRBJ2-3	CASSRPSYGTQYF	TGTGCCAGCAGTCGCCCTTCGTATGGTACGCAGTATTTT
.	.	TRBV14	TRBJ2-3	CASSQDRRAITDTQYF	TGTGCCAGCAGCCAAGATAGGAGGGCCATAACAGATACGCAGTATTTT
.	.	TRBV9	TRBJ1-4	CASSALDGVHEKLFF	TGTGCCAGCAGCGCCCTGGACGGGGTACATGAAAAACTGTTTTTT
.	.	TRBV10-3	TRBJ1-1	CAISEVDTEAFF	TGTGCCATCAGTGAGGTGGACACTGAAGCTTTCTTT
.	.	TRBV28	TRBJ1-5	CASNRPDQPQHF	TGTGCCAGCAACCGACCCGATCAGCCCCAGCATTTT
.	.	TRBV23-1	TRBJ2-2	CASSQTQPDTKVRPGELFF	TGCGCCAGCAGTCAGACTCAACCCGACACCAAGGTTAGGCCCGGGGAGCTGTTTTTT
TRBD1	.	TRBV19	TRBJ1-4	CASRRDSFNEKLFF	TGTGCCAGTAGGAGGGACAGCTTTAATGAAAAACTGTTTTTT
TRBD1	once	TRBV28	TRBJ1-5	CASSLGTGVQPQHF	TGTGCCAGCAGCCTGGGGACAGGGGTTCAGCCCCAGCATTTT
TRBD1	.	TRBV6-4	TRBJ2-3	CASSEGTGGTDTQYF	TGTGCCAGCAGTGAAGGGACAGGGGGCACAGATACGCAGTATTTT
.	.	TRBV7-3	TRBJ2-1	CASSSLGGASDEQFF	TGTGCCAGCAGCTCCCTGGGGGGGGCCTCAGATGAGCAGTTCTTC
TRBD1	.	TRBV6-6	TRBJ2-1	CASSSGTGGNEQFF	TGTGCCAGCAGTTCCGGGACAGGGGGCAATGAGCAGTTCTTC
TRBD2	.	TRBV19	TRBJ2-1	CASSIDRGLVNEQFF	TGTGCCAGTAGTATAGATCGGGGACTAGTCAATGAGCAGTTCTTC
TRBD1	.	TRBV7-3	TRBJ2-7	CASSPSGTGAYEQYF	TGTGCCAGCAGCCCCTCCGGGACAGGGGCCTACGAGCAGTACTTC
.	few	TRBV10-2	TRBJ2-3	CASSLRGLPDTQYF	TGCGCCAGCAGCTTGAGAGGGTTGCCAGATACGCAGTATTTT
TRBD1	.	TRBV6-6	TRBJ2-7	CASSPRQGAAYEQYF	TGTGCCAGCAGTCCACGACAGGGGGCTGCCTACGAGCAGTACTTC
.	.	TRBV14	TRBJ2-2	CASSTQPGQLTGELFF	TGTGCCAGCAGCACGCAACCGGGACAATTAACCGGGGAGCTGTTTTTT
.	.	TRBV5-1	TRBJ2-3	CASSLVGPSTDTQYF	TGCGCCAGCAGCTTGGTCGGGCCTAGCACAGATACGCAGTATTTT
.	.	TRBV21-1	TRBJ2-5	CAAASRRTGPQETQYF	TGTGCGGCGGCCAGCCGCCGTACGGGGCCCCAAGAGACCCAGTACTTC
.	.	TRBV11-3	TRBJ1-1	CASSSYGSTEAFF	TGTGCCAGCAGCTCCTACGGGAGCACTGAAGCTTTCTTT
TRBD1	.	TRBV7-9	TRBJ2-3	CASRSGTDFTDTQYF	TGTGCCAGCAGGTCCGGGACAGACTTCACAGATACGCAGTATTTT
.	.	TRBV30	TRBJ1-6	CAWRLTAGGAPLHF	TGTGCCTGGAGATTGACAGCGGGGGGAGCACCCCTCCACTTT
.	.	TRBV28	TRBJ1-2	CASGYNHGYTF	TGTGCCAGCGGATACAACCATGGCTACACCTTC
TRBD2	.	TRBV10-1	TRBJ2-2	CASSSRLADTGELFF	TGCGCCAGCAGTTCGAGACTAGCGGACACCGGGGAGCTGTTTTTT
TRBD2	few	TRBV4-2	TRBJ2-3	CASSQDLAGGTDTQYF	TGTGCCAGCAGCCAAGATCTAGCGGGAGGCACAGATACGCAGTATTTT
.	.	TRBV7-2	TRBJ1-2	CASSMSPYNYGYTF	TGTGCCAGCAGCATGAGCCCATACAACTATGGCTACACCTTC
TRBD2	.	TRBV6-5	TRBJ2-7	CASARTLGRGEQYF	TGTGCCAGCGCAAGAACACTAGGGAGGGGAGAGCAGTACTTC
.	.	TRBV9	TRBJ2-3	CASSARPYTDTQYF	TGTGCCAGCAGCGCTCGACCCTACACAGATACGCAGTATTTT
.	.	TRBV29-1	TRBJ2-7	CSFKSAYSYEQYF	TGCAGCTTCAAGTCCGCTTACTCCTACGAGCAGTACTTC
.	.	TRBV27	TRBJ1-4	CASSPPDGRVFF	TGTGCCAGCAGTCCCCCGGATGGGCGGGTGTTTTTT
.	.	TRBV1	TRBJ1-1	CTSSQITPNTEAFF	TGCACCAGCAGCCAAATCACACCGAACACTGAAGCTTTCTTT